A selection of T cell receptor beta chains follows, all from one sample in a study of T cells in Graves' hyperthyroidism and ophthalmopathy. MiXCR, applied by TCRdb to the multiplex PCR reads, yields one record per CDR3 protein. The table includes 92,000 or so distinct CDR3 sequences, about 51% detected once. The sample taken for sequencing was blood. The receptor source for this set is a woman aged 35 to 49 with Graves' hyperthyroidism. Each CDR3 is given with its conserved first and last residue. D genes are given only for firm matches. For some rows the clone size is stated as once, few or many, or as a class when expanded; others skip it.

clone_size: once
v_call: TRBV20-1
j_call: TRBJ2-5
d_call: TRBD2
cdr3_nt: TGCAGTGCTAGATCCGGAAGCGGGAGGGGAGAGACCCAGTACTTC
cdr3_aa: CSARSGSGRGETQYF

clone_size: NA
v_call: TRBV2
j_call: TRBJ2-7
d_call: NA
cdr3_nt: TGTGCCAGCAGTTTTGAGTGGGGGGGCTCCCACGAGCAGTACTTC
cdr3_aa: CASSFEWGGSHEQYF

clone_size: many
v_call: TRBV15
j_call: TRBJ2-7
d_call: NA
cdr3_nt: TGTGCCACCAGCAGTTTCGACCACGAGCAGTACTTC
cdr3_aa: CATSSFDHEQYF

clone_size: many
v_call: TRBV6-6
j_call: TRBJ1-2
d_call: NA
cdr3_nt: TGTGCCAGCGGGCTTTGGGATGGCTACACCTTC
cdr3_aa: CASGLWDGYTF

clone_size: few
v_call: TRBV6-5
j_call: TRBJ2-5
d_call: NA
cdr3_nt: TGTGCCAGCAGTTACTCTCCGGGGCACGGCCAAGAGACCCAGTACTTC
cdr3_aa: CASSYSPGHGQETQYF

clone_size: once
v_call: TRBV29-1
j_call: TRBJ1-2
d_call: TRBD1
cdr3_nt: TGCAGCGGGGGACAGGGGGGTGGCTACACCTTT
cdr3_aa: CSGGQGGGYTF

clone_size: many
v_call: TRBV24-1
j_call: TRBJ1-2
d_call: NA
cdr3_nt: TGTGCCACCAGTGATTTTCGGCAGAACTATGGCTACACCTTC
cdr3_aa: CATSDFRQNYGYTF

clone_size: few
v_call: TRBV10-2
j_call: TRBJ2-7
d_call: TRBD2
cdr3_nt: TGCGCCAGCAGTGAGCTCCAGACTAGCGGGAGAATGACGTCCCCCTACGAGCAGTACTTC
cdr3_aa: CASSELQTSGRMTSPYEQYF

clone_size: NA
v_call: TRBV5-6
j_call: TRBJ2-6
d_call: NA
cdr3_nt: TGTGCCAGCAGTTCTCCTGGGGCCAACGTCCTGACTTTC
cdr3_aa: CASSSPGANVLTF

clone_size: many
v_call: TRBV7-2
j_call: TRBJ2-7
d_call: NA
cdr3_nt: TGTGCCAGCAGCTTATTTAGCGGCAGGGCCTACGAGCAGTACTTC
cdr3_aa: CASSLFSGRAYEQYF

clone_size: NA
v_call: TRBV6-6
j_call: TRBJ2-3
d_call: TRBD2
cdr3_nt: TGTGCCAGCAGCAGACTAGCGGGACAAGATACGCAGTATTTT
cdr3_aa: CASSRLAGQDTQYF

clone_size: NA
v_call: TRBV6-6
j_call: TRBJ1-5
d_call: NA
cdr3_nt: TGTGCCAGCAGTGAAGTTTTTGATCAGCCCCAGCATTTT
cdr3_aa: CASSEVFDQPQHF

clone_size: few
v_call: TRBV7-6
j_call: TRBJ2-3
d_call: NA
cdr3_nt: TGTGCCAGCAGTCGACCAGGGGATACGCAGTATTTT
cdr3_aa: CASSRPGDTQYF

clone_size: once
v_call: TRBV9
j_call: TRBJ2-2
d_call: NA
cdr3_nt: TGTGCCAGCAGCTTACAGCGGACAGACACCGGGGAGCTGTTTTTT
cdr3_aa: CASSLQRTDTGELFF

clone_size: NA
v_call: TRBV29-1
j_call: TRBJ2-5
d_call: TRBD1
cdr3_nt: TGCAGCGCCGGGACAGGGTTGCCAGAGACCCAGTACTTC
cdr3_aa: CSAGTGLPETQYF

clone_size: NA
v_call: TRBV7-2
j_call: TRBJ1-2
d_call: NA
cdr3_nt: TGTGCCAGCAGCTTAGGTGGGGGGGAGGGCTACACCTTC
cdr3_aa: CASSLGGGEGYTF

clone_size: NA
v_call: TRBV29-1
j_call: TRBJ1-1
d_call: NA
cdr3_nt: TGCAGCTTGGTGGGGGCAGGGCAGACGAACACTGAAGCTTTCTTT
cdr3_aa: CSLVGAGQTNTEAFF

clone_size: NA
v_call: TRBV7-8
j_call: TRBJ2-3
d_call: TRBD1
cdr3_nt: TGTGCCAGCAGCTTAGGAGGGACAGGGAGCACAGATACGCAGTATTTT
cdr3_aa: CASSLGGTGSTDTQYF